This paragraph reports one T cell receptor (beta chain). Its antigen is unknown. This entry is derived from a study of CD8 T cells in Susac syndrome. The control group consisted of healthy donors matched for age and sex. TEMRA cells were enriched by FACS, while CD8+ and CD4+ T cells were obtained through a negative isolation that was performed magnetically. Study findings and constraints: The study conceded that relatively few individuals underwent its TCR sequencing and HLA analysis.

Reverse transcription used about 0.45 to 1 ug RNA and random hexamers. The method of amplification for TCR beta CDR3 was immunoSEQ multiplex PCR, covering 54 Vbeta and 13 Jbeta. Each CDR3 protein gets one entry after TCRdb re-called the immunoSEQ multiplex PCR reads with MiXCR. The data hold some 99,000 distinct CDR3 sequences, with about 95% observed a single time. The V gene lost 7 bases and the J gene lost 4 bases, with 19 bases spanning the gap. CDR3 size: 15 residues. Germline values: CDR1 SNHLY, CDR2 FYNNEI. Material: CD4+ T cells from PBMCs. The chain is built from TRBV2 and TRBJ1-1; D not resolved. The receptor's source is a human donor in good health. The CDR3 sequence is CASTRRASRGTEAFF. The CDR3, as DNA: TGTGCCAGCACCCGACGGGCCTCCCGAGGCACTGAAGCTTTCTTT.